This T cell receptor beta chain was found in a study of cytomegalovirus exposure and HLA in healthy donors. Overall study context: Unique TCR beta sequences numbering approximately 120 million came from 150 million to 200 million T cells in an earlier analysis.

Germline assignment: CDR1 KGHSH and CDR2 LQKENI. The CDR3 extends over 13 amino acids. Deletions cut 5 bases from V and 3 bases from J, with 10 bases between. The PCR ran on 60 Vbeta and 13 Jbeta primers. In the authors' workflow: Roughly 83 million unique TCR beta chains, roughly 11 million of them shared, were counted by a later analysis. TCRdb keeps only in-frame clones here, not all; method: immunoSEQ multiplex PCR. That table supplies the V and J calls and clone size; D and trimming were determined from the DNA. The data show some 120,000 clones, with approximately 72% seen just once and more than 7% held by the top ten.

The rearrangement links TRBV18 to TRBJ1-1; maybe TRBD1 (5 bases). The sequencing sample was made of PBMCs. The sequence was collected from a woman between 45 and 60 years old in good health and CMV-seropositive. In nucleotides, the CDR3 is TGTGCCAGCTCAAGTCAGGGTGACACTGAAGCTTTCTTT. Translation gives CASSSQGDTEAFF.